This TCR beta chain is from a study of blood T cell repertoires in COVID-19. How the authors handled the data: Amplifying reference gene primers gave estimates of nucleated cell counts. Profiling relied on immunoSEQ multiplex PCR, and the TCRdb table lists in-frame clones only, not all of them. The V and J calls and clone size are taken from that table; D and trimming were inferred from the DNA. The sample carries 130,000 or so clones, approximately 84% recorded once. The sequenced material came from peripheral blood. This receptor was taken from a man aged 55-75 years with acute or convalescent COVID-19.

CDR3 DNA: TGTGCCAGTAGTGGTAGCGGGAGGATAGGCGGGGAGCTGTTTTTT. This sequence encodes CASSGSGRIGGELFF. The chain joins TRBV19 to TRBJ2-2, with 10 bases identical to TRBD2. The CDR3 contains 15 residues. In germline, CDR1 is LNHDA, CDR2 SQIVND (reference sequence). V gave up 5 bases and J gave up 7 bases; unmatched junction bases: 7.